These T cell receptor beta chains were read from a single sample in a study of blood T cell repertoires in COVID-19. Assay: immunoSEQ multiplex PCR; the TCRdb copy retains only in-frame clones and omits some. The sample contains hundreds of thousands of clones, around 82% of which appear only once. The sample consisted of PBMCs or T cells enriched from blood (not recorded which). The receptors were gathered from a man aged 25-40 years with acute COVID-19. The CDR3 runs from the conserved cysteine through the conserved F or W. The order of the fields is J gene, V gene, D gene, clone size, CDR3 DNA, CDR3 protein. D genes are given only for firm matches. Clone size is given for some rows only: seen once, a few or many times, or a class if the clone is expanded.

j_gene: TRBJ2-1; v_gene: TRBV3-1/TRBV3-2; d_gene: -; abundance: -; CDR3nt: TGTGCCAGCAGCCAAGTACCTGAGGGTGAGCAGTTCTTC; CDR3aa: CASSQVPEGEQFF
j_gene: TRBJ1-1; v_gene: TRBV14; d_gene: -; abundance: -; CDR3nt: TGTGCCAGCAGCCCCAACAGGGCTAAGAACACTGAAGCTTTCTTT; CDR3aa: CASSPNRAKNTEAFF
j_gene: TRBJ2-6; v_gene: TRBV10-3; d_gene: -; abundance: -; CDR3nt: TGTGCCATCAGTGATGCGGGGGCGCGGGGGGCCAACGTCCTGACTTTC; CDR3aa: CAISDAGARGANVLTF
j_gene: TRBJ2-1; v_gene: TRBV5-4; d_gene: -; abundance: -; CDR3nt: TGTGCCAGCAGCTTAGGGGGTAGAAATGGGCTCGATGAGCAGTTCTTC; CDR3aa: CASSLGGRNGLDEQFF
j_gene: TRBJ2-3; v_gene: TRBV7-2; d_gene: -; abundance: few; CDR3nt: TGTGCCAGCAGCTTAGACAGGGTCGCAGATACGCAGTATTTT; CDR3aa: CASSLDRVADTQYF
j_gene: TRBJ2-7; v_gene: TRBV7-9; d_gene: -; abundance: -; CDR3nt: TGTGCCAGCAGCTTAGAGGGCAGGAGGGGCTACTACGAGCAGTACTTC; CDR3aa: CASSLEGRRGYYEQYF
j_gene: TRBJ1-1; v_gene: TRBV2; d_gene: -; abundance: -; CDR3nt: TGTGCCAGCAGTTCCCGAGGGAGGGGAAACACTGAAGCTTTCTTT; CDR3aa: CASSSRGRGNTEAFF
j_gene: TRBJ1-5; v_gene: TRBV2; d_gene: TRBD1; abundance: -; CDR3nt: TGTGCCAGCAGACGGGAGACAGGGGGCAATCAGCCCCAGCATTTT; CDR3aa: CASRRETGGNQPQHF
j_gene: TRBJ1-1; v_gene: TRBV11-3; d_gene: -; abundance: -; CDR3nt: TGTGCCAGCAGCTTCAAGAACACTGAAGCTTTCTTT; CDR3aa: CASSFKNTEAFF
j_gene: TRBJ1-1; v_gene: TRBV29-1; d_gene: -; abundance: few; CDR3nt: TGCAGCGTTGAGTCGCGATATTCGGACACTGAAGCTTTCTTT; CDR3aa: CSVESRYSDTEAFF
j_gene: TRBJ1-5; v_gene: TRBV4-1; d_gene: TRBD1; abundance: few; CDR3nt: TGCGCCAGCAGCCGTTACGAGTCAGGGGGTAACCAGCCCCAGCATTTT; CDR3aa: CASSRYESGGNQPQHF
j_gene: TRBJ2-1; v_gene: TRBV9; d_gene: TRBD1; abundance: -; CDR3nt: TGTGCCAGCAGCGTAGAGGTACAGGGGAATGAGCAGTTCTTC; CDR3aa: CASSVEVQGNEQFF
j_gene: TRBJ2-1; v_gene: TRBV29-1; d_gene: TRBD2; abundance: -; CDR3nt: TGCAGCGTGGAGCGGGGGGGCCCCGGTAATGAGCAGTTCTTC; CDR3aa: CSVERGGPGNEQFF
j_gene: TRBJ1-4; v_gene: TRBV18; d_gene: TRBD1; abundance: -; CDR3nt: TGTGCCAGCTCTTTTCTCGGGGACAGAGGTAATGAAAAACTGTTTTTT; CDR3aa: CASSFLGDRGNEKLFF
j_gene: TRBJ2-4; v_gene: TRBV11-2; d_gene: -; abundance: few; CDR3nt: TGTGCCAGCAGCTTAGGACCGACCGGAGGGATACTAGCCAAAAACATTCAGTACTTC; CDR3aa: CASSLGPTGGILAKNIQYF
j_gene: TRBJ1-2; v_gene: TRBV6-5; d_gene: TRBD1; abundance: -; CDR3nt: TGTGCCAGCAGGCGACAGGGGGCGTGGGGCTACACCTTC; CDR3aa: CASRRQGAWGYTF
j_gene: TRBJ1-2; v_gene: TRBV30; d_gene: -; abundance: -; CDR3nt: TGTGCCCGAGGGCTTTCCCCGGCCACCTTC; CDR3aa: CARGLSPATF
j_gene: TRBJ2-3; v_gene: TRBV24-1; d_gene: TRBD2; abundance: once; CDR3nt: TGTGCCACCAGTGAAGCGGGGGGGCTCGATACGCAGTATTTT; CDR3aa: CATSEAGGLDTQYF
j_gene: TRBJ2-7; v_gene: TRBV28; d_gene: TRBD1; abundance: -; CDR3nt: TGTGCCAGCAACCCAAACAGGGGAAAGTACTACGAGCAGTACTTC; CDR3aa: CASNPNRGKYYEQYF
j_gene: TRBJ1-2; v_gene: TRBV12-3/TRBV12-4; d_gene: -; abundance: -; CDR3nt: TGTGCCAGCAGTTTAGCAGGGGCCTATGGCTACACCTTC; CDR3aa: CASSLAGAYGYTF
j_gene: TRBJ2-4; v_gene: TRBV19; d_gene: -; abundance: -; CDR3nt: TGTGCCAGCCACGGTATCGAGGGCGGCAAAAACATTCAGTACTTC; CDR3aa: CASHGIEGGKNIQYF
j_gene: TRBJ2-7; v_gene: TRBV18; d_gene: TRBD2; abundance: many; CDR3nt: TGTGCCAGCTCACTAGCGGGGGTTCGCGAGCAGTACTTC; CDR3aa: CASSLAGVREQYF
j_gene: TRBJ1-1; v_gene: TRBV19; d_gene: -; abundance: -; CDR3nt: TGTGCCAGTCACCTCTTAACAGCTGAAGCTTTCTTT; CDR3aa: CASHLLTAEAFF